This paragraph covers one T cell receptor beta chain sequence. What it recognizes is unknown. Germline-derived CDR1 and CDR2 are MNHNS and SASEGT. Trimming at V came to 6 bases and at J to 1 base, leaving 9 bases not matched to a gene. The CDR3 contains 15 residues. The sample is drawn from a study of T cells in Graves' hyperthyroidism and ophthalmopathy. When ophthalmopathy did not progress within 18 months, Graves' hyperthyroidism was considered stable. Patients aged 18 to 65 with hyperthyroidism were newly diagnosed, with duration under 2 months. Lactation, pregnancy, other autoimmune disease or uncontrolled infection excluded patients. Study-wide results and caveats: Most clonotypes expanded in thyroid above 0.001 were likewise present in blood.

Amplified regions were TCR beta CDR3 sequences from RNA transcripts. Using the HTBI primer set, a first-round RT-PCR was run on the TCR CDR3. TCRdb itself ran the multiplex PCR reads through MiXCR, one entry per CDR3 protein. The sample shows some 350,000 distinct CDR3 sequences, 20% to 25% of them seen only once. The clonotype originates from a man between 50 and 59 years old with Graves' hyperthyroidism. Material: blood. The chain links TRBV6-1 to TRBJ2-7; 7 bases line up with TRBD1. CDR3 nucleotides: TGTGCCAGCAGGACGGACAGGAGGTTATCCTACGAGCAGTACTTC. Protein: CASRTDRRLSYEQYF.